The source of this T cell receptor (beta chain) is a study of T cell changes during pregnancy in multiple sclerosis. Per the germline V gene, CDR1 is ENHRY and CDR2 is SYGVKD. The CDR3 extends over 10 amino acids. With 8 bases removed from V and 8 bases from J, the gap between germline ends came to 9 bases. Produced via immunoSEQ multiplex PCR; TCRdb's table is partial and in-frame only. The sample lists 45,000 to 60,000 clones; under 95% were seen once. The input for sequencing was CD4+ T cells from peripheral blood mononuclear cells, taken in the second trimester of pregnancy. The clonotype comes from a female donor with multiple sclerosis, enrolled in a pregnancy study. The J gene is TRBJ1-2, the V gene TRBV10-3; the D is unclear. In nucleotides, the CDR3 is TGTGCCATCGGAGGAGAAGGCTACACCTTC. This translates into CAIGGEGYTF.